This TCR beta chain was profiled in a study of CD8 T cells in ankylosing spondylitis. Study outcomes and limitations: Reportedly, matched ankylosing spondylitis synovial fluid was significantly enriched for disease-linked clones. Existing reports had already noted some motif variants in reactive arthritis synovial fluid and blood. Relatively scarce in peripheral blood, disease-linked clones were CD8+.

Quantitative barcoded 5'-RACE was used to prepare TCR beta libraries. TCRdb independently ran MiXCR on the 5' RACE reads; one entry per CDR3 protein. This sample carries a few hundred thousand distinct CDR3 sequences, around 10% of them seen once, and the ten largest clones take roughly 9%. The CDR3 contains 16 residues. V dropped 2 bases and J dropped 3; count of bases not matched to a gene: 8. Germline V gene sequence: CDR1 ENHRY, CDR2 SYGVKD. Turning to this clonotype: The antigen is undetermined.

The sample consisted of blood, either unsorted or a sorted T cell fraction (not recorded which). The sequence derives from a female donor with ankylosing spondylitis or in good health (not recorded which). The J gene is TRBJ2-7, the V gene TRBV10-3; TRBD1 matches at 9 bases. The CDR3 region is CAISEGGDREFYEQYF. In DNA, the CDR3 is TGTGCCATCAGTGAGGGTGGGGACAGGGAGTTCTACGAGCAGTACTTC.